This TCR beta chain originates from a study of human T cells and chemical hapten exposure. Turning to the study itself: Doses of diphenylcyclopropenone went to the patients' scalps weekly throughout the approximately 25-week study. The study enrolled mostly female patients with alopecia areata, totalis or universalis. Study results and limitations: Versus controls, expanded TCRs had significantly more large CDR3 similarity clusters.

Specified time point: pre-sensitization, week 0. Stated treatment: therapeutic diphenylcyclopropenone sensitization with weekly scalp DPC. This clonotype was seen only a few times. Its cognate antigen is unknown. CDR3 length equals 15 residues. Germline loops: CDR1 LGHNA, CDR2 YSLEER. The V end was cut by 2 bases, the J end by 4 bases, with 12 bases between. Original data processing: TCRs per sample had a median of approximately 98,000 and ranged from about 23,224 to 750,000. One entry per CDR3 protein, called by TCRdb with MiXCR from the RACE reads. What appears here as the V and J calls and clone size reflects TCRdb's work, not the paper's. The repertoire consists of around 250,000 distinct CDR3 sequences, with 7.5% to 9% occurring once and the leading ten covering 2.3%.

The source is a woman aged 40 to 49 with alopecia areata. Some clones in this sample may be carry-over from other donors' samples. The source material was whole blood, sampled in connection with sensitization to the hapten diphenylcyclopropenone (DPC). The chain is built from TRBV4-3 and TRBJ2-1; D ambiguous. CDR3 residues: CASSQNKGSYNEQFF. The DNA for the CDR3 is TGCGCCAGCAGCCAAAACAAAGGGTCTTACAATGAGCAGTTCTTC.